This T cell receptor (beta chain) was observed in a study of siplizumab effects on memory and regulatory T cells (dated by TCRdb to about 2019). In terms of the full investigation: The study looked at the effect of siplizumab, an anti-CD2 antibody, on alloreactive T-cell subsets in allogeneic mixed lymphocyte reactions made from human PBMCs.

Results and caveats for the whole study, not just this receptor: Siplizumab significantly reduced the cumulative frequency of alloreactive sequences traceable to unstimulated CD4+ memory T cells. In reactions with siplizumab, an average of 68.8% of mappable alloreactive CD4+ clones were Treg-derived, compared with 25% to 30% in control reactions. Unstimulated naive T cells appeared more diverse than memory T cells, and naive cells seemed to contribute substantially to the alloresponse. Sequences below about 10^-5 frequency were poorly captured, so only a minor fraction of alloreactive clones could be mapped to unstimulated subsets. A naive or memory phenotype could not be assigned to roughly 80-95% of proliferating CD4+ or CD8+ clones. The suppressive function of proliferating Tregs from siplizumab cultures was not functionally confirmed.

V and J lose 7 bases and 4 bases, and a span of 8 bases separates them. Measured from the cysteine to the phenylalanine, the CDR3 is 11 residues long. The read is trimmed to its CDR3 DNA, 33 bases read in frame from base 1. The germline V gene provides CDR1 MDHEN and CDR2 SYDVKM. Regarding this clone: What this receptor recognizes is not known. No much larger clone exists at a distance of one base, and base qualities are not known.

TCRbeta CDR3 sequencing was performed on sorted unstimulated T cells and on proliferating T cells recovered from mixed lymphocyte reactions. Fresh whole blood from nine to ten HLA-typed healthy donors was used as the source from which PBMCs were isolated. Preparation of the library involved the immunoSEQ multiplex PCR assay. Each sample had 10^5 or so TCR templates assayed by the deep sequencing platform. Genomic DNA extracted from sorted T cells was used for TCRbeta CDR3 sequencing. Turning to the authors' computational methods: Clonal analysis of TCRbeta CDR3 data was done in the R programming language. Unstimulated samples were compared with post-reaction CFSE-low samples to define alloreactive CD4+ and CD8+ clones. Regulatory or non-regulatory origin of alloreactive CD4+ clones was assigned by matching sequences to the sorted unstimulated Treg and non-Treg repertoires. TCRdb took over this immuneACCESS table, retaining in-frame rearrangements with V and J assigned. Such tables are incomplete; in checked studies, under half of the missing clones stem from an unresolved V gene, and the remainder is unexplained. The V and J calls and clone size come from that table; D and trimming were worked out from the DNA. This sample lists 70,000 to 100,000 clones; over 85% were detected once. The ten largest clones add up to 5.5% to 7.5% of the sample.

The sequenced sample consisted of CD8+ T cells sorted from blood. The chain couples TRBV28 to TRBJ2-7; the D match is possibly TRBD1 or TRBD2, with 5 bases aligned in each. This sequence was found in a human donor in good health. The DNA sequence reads TGTGCCAGCAATGAGGGGTACGAGCAGTACTTC. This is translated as CASNEGYEQYF. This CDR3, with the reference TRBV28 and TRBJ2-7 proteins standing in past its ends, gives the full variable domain DVKVTQSSRYLVKRTGEKVFLECVQDMDHENMFWYRQDPGLGLRLIYFSYDVKMKEKGDIPEGYSVSREKKERFSLILESASTNQTSMYLCASNEGYEQYFGPGTRLTVT.